This T cell receptor (beta chain) stems from a study of blood T cell repertoires in COVID-19. As for the study in general: Samples came from the United States, Italy and Spain, spanning acute and convalescent COVID-19. In each case, the material was cDNA or gDNA derived from T cells, B-cell-depleted T cells, or PBMCs.

Original data processing: Amplification of reference gene primers was used by the study to estimate nucleated cell counts. The method was immunoSEQ multiplex PCR; TCRdb's version includes in-frame clones alone and lacks a portion of them. From that table come the V and J calls and clone size; the DNA was used to work out D and trimming. The sample records some 300,000 clones, around 90% being singletons. Enrolment of Seattle patients took place during active infection, and they were followed longitudinally. The sample holds a few counts of this clone. Germline V gives CDR1 DFQATT, CDR2 SNEGSKA (reference sequence). The V and J ends lost 3 bases and 5 bases respectively, with 5 bases between them. The CDR3 is 10 residues long.

Sequencing input: peripheral blood. The chain employs TRBV20-1 and TRBJ2-7; D is uncertain. The TCR originated in a woman aged 40 to 49 with COVID-19, enrolled during active disease. Here the CDR3 reads CSARSNEQYF. CDR3 bases: TGCAGTGCTAGGTCTAACGAGCAGTACTTC.